These 21 T cell receptor beta chains came from one sample sequenced in a study of T cell responses to AZD1222 COVID-19 vaccine. Produced via immunoSEQ multiplex PCR; TCRdb's table is partial and in-frame only. The sample consists of about 77,000 clones, roughly 90% of them appearing once. The sequencing here drew on peripheral blood, taken 28 days after the second AZD1222 dose. These receptors were collected from an adult who received the AZD1222 COVID-19 vaccine.

The count of this clone is one. This chain uses TRBV7-9 with TRBJ2-1; TRBD2 matches 8 bases. The length of the CDR3 is 16 residues. Germline V CDR1 and CDR2: SEHNR, FQNEAQ (reference sequence). With V trimmed by 5 bases and J by 12 bases, 18 bases remained unmatched. The CDR3 bases are TGTGCCAGCAGCCACTCCGGGACTAGAGTCCACCACCTGCAGTTCTTC. Translation gives CASSHSGTRVHHLQFF.

The chain couples TRBV15 to TRBJ2-7, with D perhaps given as TRBD1 or TRBD2 (7 bases each). Looked up from germline, CDR1 is LNHNV and CDR2 is YYDKDF (reference sequence). This CDR3 is 13 amino acids long. V was pared by 6 bases and J by 3 bases, with 12 bases between. The CDR3 DNA reads TGTGCCACCAGGGGAGGGGGCGTCTACGAGCAGTACTTC. Translating it yields CATRGGGVYEQYF. Complete variable domain (other parts from reference TRBV15 and TRBJ2-7): DAMVIQNPRYQVTQFGKPVTLSCSQTLNHNVMYWYQQKSSQAPKLLFHYYDKDFNNEADTPDNFQSRRPNTSFCFLDIRSPGLGDTAMYLCATRGGGVYEQYFGPGTRLTVT.

This chain uses TRBV7-9 with TRBJ2-3, with TRBD2 matching over 10 bases. The germline gives CDR1 SEHNR, CDR2 FQNEAQ (reference sequence). The CDR3 sequence is 16 residues long. V lost 4 bases, J lost 4 bases, and 8 bases stayed unmatched. The CDR3 region has the DNA TGTGCCAGCAGCTCCGACTTAGCGGGAGGACCAGATACGCAGTATTTT. It translates to CASSSDLAGGPDTQYF. The entire variable domain, with the rest obtained from reference TRBV7-9 and TRBJ2-3, is as follows: DTGVSQNPRHKITKRGQNVTFRCDPISEHNRLYWYRQTLGQGPEFLTYFQNEAQLEKSRLLSDRFSAERPKGSFSTLEIQRTEQGDSAMYLCASSSDLAGGPDTQYFGPGTRLTVL.

The J gene is TRBJ2-2, the V gene TRBV27; 10 nucleotides agree with TRBD2. The germline CDR1 and CDR2 sequences are MNHEY and SMNVEV (reference sequence). The V segment lost 6 bases and the J segment 7 bases; nucleotides outside the gene matches: 8. CDR3 size: 15 residues. In DNA, the CDR3 is TGTGCCAGCAGCTTCAGCGGGGGGGGCAACGGGGAGCTGTTTTTT. Amino acids: CASSFSGGGNGELFF.

This clone has only one observation. The chain recombines TRBV6-2 or TRBV6-3 with TRBJ1-5, with D hard to call. Germline lookup yields CDR1 MNHEY and CDR2 SVGEGT. The V end lost 0 bases, the J end lost 3 bases, and 21 bases lay between the germline ends. This CDR3 is built from 19 residues. CDR3 protein: CASSYSHPRLALFNQPQHF. CDR3 coding DNA: TGTGCCAGCAGTTACTCGCACCCGCGACTGGCGCTGTTCAATCAGCCCCAGCATTTT.

The rearrangement links TRBV18 to TRBJ1-2, with TRBD1 matching 12 bases. Germline V gene sequence: CDR1 KGHSH, CDR2 LQKENI. V trimming: 6 bases; J trimming: 7 bases; junction bases outside the gene matches: 9. The CDR3 sequence is 15 residues long. The CDR3 DNA is TGTGCCAGCTCCGGAAAGGGACAGGGGGCCTTTGGCTACACCTTC. This translates into CASSGKGQGAFGYTF.

V usage is TRBV27 and J usage is TRBJ2-1, with 9 bases identical to TRBD2. The CDR3 sequence is 14 residues long. Trimming removed 5 bases from V and 3 bases from J; junction bases left unmatched: 2. The germline gives CDR1 MNHEY, CDR2 SMNVEV (reference sequence). CDR3 sequence (DNA): TGTGCCAGCAGTATAGCGGGAGTCTACAATGAGCAGTTCTTC. Translation: CASSIAGVYNEQFF.

This rearrangement joins TRBV5-4 to TRBJ1-2; D not resolved. The ends were cut back, 6 bases at V and 1 base at J, with 16 bases in the middle. From germline, CDR1 is SGHNT and CDR2 YYREEE (reference sequence). This CDR3 is built from 15 residues. This CDR3 is CASTRAGEGNYGYTF. In DNA, the CDR3 is TGTGCCAGCACTCGGGCCGGGGAAGGTAACTATGGCTACACCTTC.

This rearrangement joins TRBV9 to TRBJ2-7, with D tentatively TRBD2 (6 bases). V lost 5 bases, J lost 4 bases, and 16 bases lay in between. Germline lookup yields CDR1 SGDLS and CDR2 YYNGEE. This CDR3 has 14 amino acids. CDR3 in DNA: TGTGCCAGCAGTGAAAGGGACTTTGTTTACGAGCAGTACTTC. Protein product: CASSERDFVYEQYF.

This clone has only one observation. V gene TRBV5-4 combines with J gene TRBJ2-3; D uncertain. Germline assignment: CDR1 SGHNT and CDR2 YYREEE (reference sequence). The CDR3 extends over 14 amino acids. Trimming shortened V by 2 bases and J by 4 bases, and 11 bases separated the two germline ends. The CDR3 DNA reads as TGTGCCAGCAGCTTTTCTGTGGGCGCAGATACGCAGTATTTT. The encoded protein is CASSFSVGADTQYF.

The V call is TRBV30, the J call TRBJ1-6, with TRBD1 as a possible D gene (5 bases). CDR3 size: 15 residues. Trimming removed 8 bases from V and 9 bases from J, with 23 bases in between. Germline V gene lookup returns CDR1 GTSNPN and CDR2 SVGIG (reference sequence). CDR3 sequence reads: CAGLSGGVSSSPLHF. CDR3 in DNA: TGTGCCGGTTTGTCCGGGGGAGTGTCGAGTTCACCCCTCCACTTT.

The DNA for the CDR3 is TGTGCCAGCAGCGCCATGACTAGCGGGAGTAACGAGCAGTACTTC. Protein: CASSAMTSGSNEQYF. V is TRBV9 and J is TRBJ2-7; 12 positions match TRBD2. The CDR3 sequence is 15 residues long. J lost 5 bases, V lost 3 bases, and 6 bases had no gene match. Germline V gene data show CDR1 as SGDLS and CDR2 as YYNGEE.

Written as DNA, the CDR3 is TGCGCCAGCAGCTTCGGGACAGATTATGGCTACACCTTC. Amino acids: CASSFGTDYGYTF. The genes are TRBV5-1 and TRBJ1-2, with 7 positions matching TRBD1. This CDR3 is built from 13 residues. The J segment lost 5 bases and the V segment lost 2 bases, leaving 3 bases of the junction unmatched. Germline assignment: CDR1 SGHRS and CDR2 YFSETQ.

The chain couples TRBV10-3 to TRBJ2-7, with 9 bases identical to TRBD2. Germline values: CDR1 ENHRY, CDR2 SYGVKD. This CDR3 is 14 amino acids long. After removal of 3 bases from V and 2 bases from J, the junction contained 2 bases not matched to a gene. Written as DNA, the CDR3 is TGTGCCATCAGTGAACTAGCGGGCACCTACGAGCAGTACTTC. It codes for CAISELAGTYEQYF.

This chain links TRBV25-1 with TRBJ1-3; no firm D call. The CDR3 runs 14 residues. Germline CDR1 reads MGHDK; CDR2 reads SYGVNS. V shed 4 bases and J shed 2 bases, with 9 bases lying between them. Written as DNA, the CDR3 is TGTGCCAGCAGTGCGAAGGCGACTGGAAACACCATATATTTT. It codes for CASSAKATGNTIYF.

V is TRBV28 and J is TRBJ2-7; no reliable D call. CDR3 size: 14 residues. The germline CDR1 and CDR2 sequences are MDHEN and SYDVKM. V gave up 5 bases and J gave up 7 bases, with 18 bases separating them. CDR3: CASSTVGPGKEQYF. CDR3 nucleotide sequence: TGTGCCAGCAGTACAGTAGGCCCTGGTAAGGAGCAGTACTTC. Drawing the rest from reference TRBV28 and TRBJ2-7, the complete variable domain is DVKVTQSSRYLVKRTGEKVFLECVQDMDHENMFWYRQDPGLGLRLIYFSYDVKMKEKGDIPEGYSVSREKKERFSLILESASTNQTSMYLCASSTVGPGKEQYFGPGTRLTVT.

This chain connects TRBV2 to TRBJ2-2, with D possibly being TRBD1 (5 bases). With 6 bases removed from V and 4 bases from J, the gap between germline ends came to 18 bases. The CDR3 runs 16 residues. Germline assignment: CDR1 SNHLY and CDR2 FYNNEI. The CDR3 bases are TGTGCCAGCAGCTCAGCAGGGTTTAGGAGCACCGGGGAGCTGTTTTTT. Translated, it gives CASSSAGFRSTGELFF.

In this sample, this clone turned up once. The chain couples TRBV6-4 to TRBJ2-1, with 11 bases identical to TRBD1. Germline V gives CDR1 MRHNA, CDR2 SNTAGT. The CDR3 runs to 14 residues. V shed 2 bases, J shed 6 bases, and the junction held 0 bases outside the gene matches. The DNA of the CDR3 is TGTGCCAGCAGTGACGGGACAGGGGGCAATGAGCAGTTCTTC. Translation gives CASSDGTGGNEQFF.

The chain couples TRBV5-1 to TRBJ1-1; D gene ambiguous. Trimming shortened V by 6 bases and J by 1 base, and 4 bases separated the two germline ends. This CDR3 has 11 amino acids. The germline CDR1 and CDR2 sequences are SGHRS and YFSETQ. CDR3 bases: TGCGCCAGCATCGGGAACACTGAAGCTTTCTTT. Residues: CASIGNTEAFF.

CDR3 DNA sequence: TGTGCCAGCAGCGCGACTAGCCGGGAGGGGGAGACCCAGTACTTC. Protein product: CASSATSREGETQYF. The chain couples TRBV9 to TRBJ2-5; 8 nucleotides line up with TRBD2. With 3 bases clipped from V and 5 bases from J, the junction kept 9 bases outside the gene matches. Germline CDR1 and CDR2: SGDLS and YYNGEE. The CDR3 runs 15 residues. The full variable domain, rest sourced from reference TRBV9 and TRBJ2-5, is DSGVTQTPKHLITATGQRVTLRCSPRSGDLSVYWYQQSLDQGLQFLIQYYNGEERAKGNILERFSAQQFPDLHSELNLSSLELGDSALYFCASSATSREGETQYFGPGTRLLVL.

CDR3 loop: CASSSDPLGGTDTQYF. DNA of the CDR3: TGCGCCAGCAGCTCTGACCCCCTGGGGGGCACAGATACGCAGTATTTT. The rearrangement links TRBV5-1 to TRBJ2-3; D tentatively reads TRBD1 or TRBD2 (5 bases each). Looked up from germline, CDR1 is SGHRS and CDR2 is YFSETQ. CDR3 size: 16 residues. V lost 3 bases, J lost 1 base, and 15 bases lay in between.